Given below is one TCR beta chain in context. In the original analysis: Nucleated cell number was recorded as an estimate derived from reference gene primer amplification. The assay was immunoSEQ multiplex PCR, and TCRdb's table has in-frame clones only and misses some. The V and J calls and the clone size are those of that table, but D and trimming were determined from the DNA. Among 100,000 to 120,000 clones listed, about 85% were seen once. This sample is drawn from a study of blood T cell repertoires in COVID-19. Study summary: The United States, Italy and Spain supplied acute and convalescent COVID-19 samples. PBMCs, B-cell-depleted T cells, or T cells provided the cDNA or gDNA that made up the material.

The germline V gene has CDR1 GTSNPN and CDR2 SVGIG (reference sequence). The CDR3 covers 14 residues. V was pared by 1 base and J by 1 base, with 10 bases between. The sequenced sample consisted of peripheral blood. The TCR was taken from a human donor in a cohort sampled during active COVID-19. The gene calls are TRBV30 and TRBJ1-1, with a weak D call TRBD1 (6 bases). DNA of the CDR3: TGTGCCTGGAGTGGCGGGGGCCGGAACACTGAAGCTTTCTTT. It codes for CAWSGGGRNTEAFF.